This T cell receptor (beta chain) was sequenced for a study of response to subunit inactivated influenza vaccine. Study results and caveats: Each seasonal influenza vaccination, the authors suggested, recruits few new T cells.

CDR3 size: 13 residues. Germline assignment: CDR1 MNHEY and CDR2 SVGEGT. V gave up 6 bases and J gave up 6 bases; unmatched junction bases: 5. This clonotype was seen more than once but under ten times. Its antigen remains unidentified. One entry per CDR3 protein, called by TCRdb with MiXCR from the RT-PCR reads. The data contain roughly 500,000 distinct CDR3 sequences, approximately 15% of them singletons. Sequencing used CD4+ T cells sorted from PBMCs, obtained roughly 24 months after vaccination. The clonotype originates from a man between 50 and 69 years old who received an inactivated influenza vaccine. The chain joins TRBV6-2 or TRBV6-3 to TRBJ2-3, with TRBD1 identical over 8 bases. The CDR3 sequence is CASSKTGVDTQYF. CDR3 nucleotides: TGTGCCAGCAGCAAGACAGGGGTCGATACGCAGTATTTT.